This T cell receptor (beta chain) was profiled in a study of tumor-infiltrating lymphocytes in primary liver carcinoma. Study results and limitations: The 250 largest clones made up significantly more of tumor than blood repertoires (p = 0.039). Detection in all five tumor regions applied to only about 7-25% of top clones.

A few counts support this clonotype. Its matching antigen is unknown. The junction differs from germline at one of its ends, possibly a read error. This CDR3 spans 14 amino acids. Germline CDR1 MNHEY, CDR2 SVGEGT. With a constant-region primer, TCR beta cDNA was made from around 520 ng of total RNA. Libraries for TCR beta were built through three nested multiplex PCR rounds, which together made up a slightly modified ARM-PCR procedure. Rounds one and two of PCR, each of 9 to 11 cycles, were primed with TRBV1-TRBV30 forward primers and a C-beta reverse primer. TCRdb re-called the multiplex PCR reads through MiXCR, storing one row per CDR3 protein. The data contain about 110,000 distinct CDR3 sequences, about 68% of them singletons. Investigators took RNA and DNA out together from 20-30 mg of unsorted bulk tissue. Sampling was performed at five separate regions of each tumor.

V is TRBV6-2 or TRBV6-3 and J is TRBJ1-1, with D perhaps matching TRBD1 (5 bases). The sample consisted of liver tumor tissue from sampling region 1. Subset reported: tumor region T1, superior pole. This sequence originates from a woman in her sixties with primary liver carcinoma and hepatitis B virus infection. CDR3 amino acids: CASIQDFMNTGAFF. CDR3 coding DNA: TGTGCCAGCATACAGGATTTTATGAACACTGGAGCTTTCTTT.